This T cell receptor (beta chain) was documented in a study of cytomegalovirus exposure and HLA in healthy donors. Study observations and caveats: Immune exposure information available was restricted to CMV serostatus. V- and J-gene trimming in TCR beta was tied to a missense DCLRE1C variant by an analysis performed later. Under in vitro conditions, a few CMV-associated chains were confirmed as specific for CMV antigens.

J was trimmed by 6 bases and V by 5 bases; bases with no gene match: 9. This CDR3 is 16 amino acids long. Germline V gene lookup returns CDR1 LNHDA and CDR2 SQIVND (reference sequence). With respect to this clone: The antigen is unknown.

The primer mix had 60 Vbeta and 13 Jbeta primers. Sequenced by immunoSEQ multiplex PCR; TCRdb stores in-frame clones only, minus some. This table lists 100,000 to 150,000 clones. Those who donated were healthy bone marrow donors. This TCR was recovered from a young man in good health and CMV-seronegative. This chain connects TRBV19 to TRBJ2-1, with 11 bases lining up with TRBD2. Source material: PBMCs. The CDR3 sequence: CASSRTSGYPFNEQFF. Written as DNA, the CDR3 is TGTGCCAGTAGTCGGACTAGCGGGTACCCTTTCAATGAGCAGTTCTTC.